Below are 23 T cell receptor beta chains sequenced from a single sample in a study of long-term antiretroviral therapy in people with HIV. immunoSEQ v3.0 was run at survey level. TCRdb keeps only in-frame clones here, not all; method: immunoSEQ multiplex PCR. The table has about 33,000 clones, 60% to 85% seen once. Sequencing used unsorted PBMCs, obtained 2 years after starting antiretroviral therapy. Source of these receptors: a woman aged 45 to 65 with HIV.

CDR3 region: CASSLHLGSPNTEAFF. In DNA form, the CDR3 reads TGTGCCAGCAGCCTACACTTGGGCAGTCCTAACACTGAAGCTTTCTTT. The V gene is TRBV7-2, the J gene TRBJ1-1; D unresolved. Germline V CDR1 and CDR2: SGHTA, FQGNSA. V gave up 5 bases and J gave up 2 bases, with 18 bases separating them. The CDR3 sequence is 16 residues long.

The gene calls are TRBV9 and TRBJ1-1; no clear D. The V gene's germline CDR1 is SGDLS and CDR2 YYNGEE. This CDR3 has 14 amino acids. The V gene lost 0 bases and the J gene lost 3 bases, with 9 bases spanning the gap. CDR3 protein: CASSVDGGYTEAFF. The CDR3 nucleotides are TGTGCCAGCAGCGTAGACGGAGGGTACACTGAAGCTTTCTTT.

This chain connects TRBV28 to TRBJ2-7, with a tentative D call TRBD2 (5 bases). CDR3 length equals 16 residues. CDR1 and CDR2 (germline): MDHEN, SYDVKM. V gave up 2 bases and J gave up 0 bases, with 14 bases separating them. The CDR3 reads CASSLPGSTSSYEQYF. CDR3 sequence (DNA): TGTGCCAGCAGTTTACCGGGGAGTACAAGCTCCTACGAGCAGTACTTC.

The gene calls are TRBV2 and TRBJ1-1; D call uncertain. Germline CDR1 reads SNHLY; CDR2 reads FYNNEI. Trimming removed 4 bases at V and 9 bases at J, with 12 bases between. CDR3 size: 12 residues. CDR3 in DNA: TGTGCCAGCAGTGCCACTACCCGAAAAGCTTTCTTT. It is translated as CASSATTRKAFF.

The rearrangement joins TRBV30 to TRBJ1-3, with TRBD1 as a possible D gene (6 bases). Between the trimmed V and J ends, which lost 5 bases and 1 base, there was a span of 15 bases. The germline gives CDR1 GTSNPN, CDR2 SVGIG (reference sequence). CDR3 length: 15 amino acids. The CDR3 bases are TGTGCCTGGGGGGGCAGGAGCAGTTCTGGAAACACCATATATTTT. Protein: CAWGGRSSSGNTIYF.

The rearrangement joins TRBV30 to TRBJ1-3; D is perhaps TRBD1 (5 bases). The CDR3 spans 11 residues. CDR1 GTSNPN and CDR2 SVGIG come from the germline V gene (reference sequence). CDR3 in DNA: TGTGGCAGGGAATCCGGAAACACCATATATTTT. This translates into CGRESGNTIYF. Variable domain in full (rest from reference TRBV30 and TRBJ1-3): SQTIHQWPATLVQPVGSPLSLECTVEGTSNPNLYWYRQAAGRGLQLLFYSVGIGQISSEVPQNLSASRPQDRQFILSSKKLLLSDSGFYLCGRESGNTIYFGEGSWLTVV.

The chain is built from TRBV6-5 and TRBJ2-5; D is perhaps TRBD2 (6 bases). V was shortened by 0 bases and J by 1 base, with 12 bases between the two germline ends. The CDR3 extends over 16 amino acids. The V gene's germline CDR1 is MNHEY and CDR2 SVGAGI. CDR3 sequence: CASSYSKTRIQETQYF. The CDR3 DNA follows: TGTGCCAGCAGTTACTCAAAGACTAGGATCCAAGAGACCCAGTACTTC.

This clone was observed a handful of times. The J gene is TRBJ2-2, the V gene TRBV19, with TRBD1 matching over 8 bases. Trimming at V came to 11 bases and at J to 0 bases, leaving 5 bases not matched to a gene. The CDR3 contains 14 residues. Germline assignment: CDR1 LNHDA and CDR2 SQIVND (reference sequence). DNA of the CDR3: TGTGCCGGCCGGGACAGGACGAACACCGGGGAGCTGTTTTTT. Its protein is CAGRDRTNTGELFF.

The chain is built from TRBV6-5 and TRBJ1-1; D is uncertain. Between the trimmed V and J ends, which lost 3 bases and 1 base, there was a span of 9 bases. The V gene's germline CDR1 is MNHEY and CDR2 SVGAGI. This CDR3 is built from 14 residues. The CDR3 DNA sequence: TGTGCCAGCAGTTATACAGTCAAGAACACTGAAGCTTTCTTT. Protein: CASSYTVKNTEAFF.

The rearrangement joins TRBV11-2 to TRBJ1-4; 7 bases fit TRBD1. The CDR3 has 15 amino acids. V was pared by 6 bases and J by 3 bases, with 7 bases of the junction left unmatched. Germline CDR1 is SGHAT and CDR2 is FQNNGV. The CDR3 nucleotides are TGTGCCAGCAGTCCCTCCGGGACAGCTAATGAAAAACTGTTTTTT. It codes for CASSPSGTANEKLFF. The full variable domain, its missing parts supplied by reference TRBV11-2 and TRBJ1-4, is EAGVAQSPRYKIIEKRQSVAFWCNPISGHATLYWYQQILGQGPKLLIQFQNNGVVDDSQLPKDRFSAERLKGVDSTLKIQPAKLEDSAVYLCASSPSGTANEKLFFGSGTQLSVL.

This chain uses TRBV5-1 with TRBJ2-3; 8 nucleotides line up with TRBD1. This CDR3 has 15 amino acids. The V gene end was trimmed by 6 bases and the J gene end by 1 base; junction bases not matched to a gene: 7. The germline gives CDR1 SGHRS, CDR2 YFSETQ. DNA for the CDR3: TGCGCCAGCAACTTACAGGGGGTCCGCACAGATACGCAGTATTTT. Its protein is CASNLQGVRTDTQYF.

The chain employs TRBV10-2 and TRBJ2-1, with 7 bases lining up with TRBD1. J lost 4 bases, V lost 10 bases, and 4 bases had no gene match. Germline V CDR1 and CDR2: WSHSY, SAAADI. The CDR3 length is 12 residues. DNA of the CDR3: TGCGCCACCAGGGGACAGTACAATGAGCAGTTCTTC. Its translation is CATRGQYNEQFF.

V is TRBV10-1 and J is TRBJ1-1; D ambiguous. Looked up from germline, CDR1 is WNHNN and CDR2 is SYGVQD (reference sequence). V lost 2 bases to trimming and J lost 1 base, with 5 bases between them. The CDR3 extends over 13 amino acids. The CDR3 here is CASSEVENTEAFF. The CDR3 DNA reads TGCGCCAGCAGTGAGGTGGAGAACACTGAAGCTTTCTTT.

The chain joins TRBV5-3 to TRBJ2-5; D might be TRBD1 (6 bases). TRBV5-3 is noted as an ORF with a role that remains uncertain. CDR3 length: 15 residues. The ends were cut back, 0 bases at V and 0 bases at J, with 9 bases in the middle. The CDR3 DNA follows: TGTGCCAGAAGCTTGGGTCAGGGGTACCAAGAGACCCAGTACTTC. It translates to CARSLGQGYQETQYF.

This chain joins TRBV5-1 and TRBJ1-5; D is unclear. V lost 4 bases to trimming and J lost 5 bases, with 19 bases between them. The CDR3 extends over 16 amino acids. Germline V lookup: CDR1 SGHRS, CDR2 YFSETQ. The CDR3 nucleotides are TGCGCCAGCAGCCCCACCTTGATAGGTTTCGATCAGCCCCAGCATTTT. The encoded protein is CASSPTLIGFDQPQHF.

This chain connects TRBV7-3 to TRBJ1-2, with D possibly matching TRBD1 (6 bases). V dropped 2 bases and J dropped 0 bases, with 13 bases sitting between them. The CDR3 has 16 amino acids. Germline assignment: CDR1 SGHTA and CDR2 FQGTGA. The CDR3 DNA reads TGTGCCAGCAGCTTAGGGGGGCAGGGACCTAACTATGGCTACACCTTC. Translation: CASSLGGQGPNYGYTF.

V and J are TRBV6-5 and TRBJ1-5; D gene uncertain. Germline CDR1 and CDR2: MNHEY and SVGAGI. V dropped 0 bases and J dropped 6 bases, with 9 bases sitting between them. This CDR3 spans 14 amino acids. CDR3 region: CASSYSGFGQPQHF. The CDR3 DNA sequence: TGTGCCAGCAGTTACTCAGGCTTCGGTCAGCCCCAGCATTTT.

V usage is TRBV25-1 and J usage is TRBJ2-1, with D possibly matching TRBD2 (5 bases). This CDR3 contains 15 residues. Germline V CDR1 and CDR2: MGHDK, SYGVNS. Trimming took 6 bases from V and 0 from J, leaving 12 bases between them. The CDR3 sequence is CASSTGSGSYNEQFF. CDR3 in DNA: TGTGCCAGCAGCACTGGGAGTGGCTCCTACAATGAGCAGTTCTTC. The full variable domain, its missing parts supplied by reference TRBV25-1 and TRBJ2-1, is EADIYQTPRYLVIGTGKKITLECSQTMGHDKMYWYQQDPGMELHLIHYSYGVNSTEKGDLSSESTVSRIRTEHFPLTLESARPSHTSQYLCASSTGSGSYNEQFFGPGTRLTVL.

The genes are TRBV10-3 and TRBJ2-3, with 7 bases matching TRBD2. This CDR3 contains 15 residues. CDR1 and CDR2 from the germline V gene are ENHRY and SYGVKD. V shed 2 bases and J 0 bases; nucleotides not matched to a gene: 2. The CDR3 spells CAISEGGGSTDTQYF. CDR3 coding DNA: TGTGCCATCAGTGAGGGGGGGGGAAGCACAGATACGCAGTATTTT.

The V gene is TRBV7-6, the J gene TRBJ2-3; D ambiguous. The CDR3 consists of 17 residues. The V gene lost 2 bases and the J gene lost 3 bases, with 18 bases spanning the gap. In germline, CDR1 is SGHVS, CDR2 FNYEAQ. The CDR3 sequence: CASSLLPPAGPTDTQYF. Here the CDR3 DNA reads TGTGCCAGCAGCTTACTTCCTCCTGCCGGGCCGACAGATACGCAGTATTTT.

This chain links TRBV5-4 with TRBJ2-3, with 10 bases that match TRBD2. The CDR3 loop spans 15 amino acids. Germline V lookup: CDR1 SGHNT, CDR2 YYREEE (reference sequence). V gave up 1 base and J gave up 2 bases; unmatched junction bases: 1. The CDR3 reads CASSLSGGATDTQYF. The DNA of the CDR3 is TGTGCCAGCAGCTTGAGCGGGGGGGCCACAGATACGCAGTATTTT.

V gene TRBV28 combines with J gene TRBJ1-3; perhaps TRBD1 as D (6 bases). The CDR3 contains 14 residues. CDR1 MDHEN and CDR2 SYDVKM come from the germline V gene. Trimming removed 6 bases at V and 4 bases at J, with 13 bases between. CDR3 sequence reads: CASSLRDIGNTIYF. The CDR3 DNA reads as TGTGCCAGCAGCCTCCGGGACATCGGAAACACCATATATTTT.

The CDR3 nucleotides are TGTGCCAGCAGCTCGAGACGACCGATCCTCTATGGCTACACCTTC. Protein sequence: CASSSRRPILYGYTF. The chain carries TRBV5-6 and TRBJ1-2, with unresolved D. The V gene lost 3 bases and the J gene lost 4 bases, with 16 bases spanning the gap. Germline values: CDR1 SGHDT, CDR2 YYEEEE. This CDR3 has 15 residues.